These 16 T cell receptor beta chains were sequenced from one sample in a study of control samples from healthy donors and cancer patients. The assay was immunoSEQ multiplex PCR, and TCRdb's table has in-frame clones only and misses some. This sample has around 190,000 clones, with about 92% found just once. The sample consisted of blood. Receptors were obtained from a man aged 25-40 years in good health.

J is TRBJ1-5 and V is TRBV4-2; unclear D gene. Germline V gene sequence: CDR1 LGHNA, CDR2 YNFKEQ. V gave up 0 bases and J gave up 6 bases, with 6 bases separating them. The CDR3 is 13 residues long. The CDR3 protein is CASSQDPTQPQHF. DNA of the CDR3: TGTGCCAGCAGCCAAGATCCCACTCAGCCCCAGCATTTT.

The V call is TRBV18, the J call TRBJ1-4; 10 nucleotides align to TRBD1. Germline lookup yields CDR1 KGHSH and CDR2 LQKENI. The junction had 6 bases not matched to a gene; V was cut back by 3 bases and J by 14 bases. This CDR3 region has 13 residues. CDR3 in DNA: TGTGCCAGCTCACCTCGGGACAGGGGAAGTCTGTTTTTT. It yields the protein CASSPRDRGSLFF.

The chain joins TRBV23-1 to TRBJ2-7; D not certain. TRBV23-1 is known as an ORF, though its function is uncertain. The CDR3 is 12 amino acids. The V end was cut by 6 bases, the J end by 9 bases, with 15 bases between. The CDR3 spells CASSQNTPGQYF. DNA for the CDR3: TGCGCCAGCAGCCAGAATACCCCAGGGCAGTACTTC.

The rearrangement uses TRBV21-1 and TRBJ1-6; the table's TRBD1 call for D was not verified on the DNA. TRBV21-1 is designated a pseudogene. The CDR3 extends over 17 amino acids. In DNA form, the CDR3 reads TGTGCCAGCAGCATAAGACAGGGGAGCTCCTATAATTCACCCCTCCACTTT. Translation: CASSIRQGSSYNSPLHF.

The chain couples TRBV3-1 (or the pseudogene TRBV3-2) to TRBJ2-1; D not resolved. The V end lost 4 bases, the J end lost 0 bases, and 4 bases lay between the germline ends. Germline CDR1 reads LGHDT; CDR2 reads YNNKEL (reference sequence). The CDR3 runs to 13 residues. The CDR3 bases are TGTGCCAGCAGCCTCAGCTCCTACAATGAGCAGTTCTTC. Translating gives CASSLSSYNEQFF.

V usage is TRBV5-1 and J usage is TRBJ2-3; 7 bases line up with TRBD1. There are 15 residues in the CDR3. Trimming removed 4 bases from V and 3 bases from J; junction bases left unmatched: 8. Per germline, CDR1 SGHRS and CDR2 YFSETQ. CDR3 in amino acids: CASSDDGTATDTQYF. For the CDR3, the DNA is TGCGCCAGCAGCGATGACGGGACAGCTACAGATACGCAGTATTTT.

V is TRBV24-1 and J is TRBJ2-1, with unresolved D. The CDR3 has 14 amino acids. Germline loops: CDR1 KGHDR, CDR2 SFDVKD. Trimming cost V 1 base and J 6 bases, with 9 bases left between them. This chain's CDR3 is CATSDFGFGNEQFF. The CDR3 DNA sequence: TGTGCCACCAGTGATTTTGGCTTCGGCAATGAGCAGTTCTTC.

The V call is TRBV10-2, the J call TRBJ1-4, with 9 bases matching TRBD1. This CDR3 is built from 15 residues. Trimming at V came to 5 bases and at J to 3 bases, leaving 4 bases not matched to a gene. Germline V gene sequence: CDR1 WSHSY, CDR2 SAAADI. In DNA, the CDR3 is TGCGCCAGCAGTCCCGGGACAGGGCCTAATGAAAAACTGTTTTTT. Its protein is CASSPGTGPNEKLFF.

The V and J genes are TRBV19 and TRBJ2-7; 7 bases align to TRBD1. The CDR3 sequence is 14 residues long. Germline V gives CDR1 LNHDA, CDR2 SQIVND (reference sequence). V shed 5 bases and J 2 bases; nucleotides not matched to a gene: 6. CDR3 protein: CASSVADRAYEQYF. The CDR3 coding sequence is TGTGCCAGTAGTGTCGCCGACAGGGCCTACGAGCAGTACTTC.

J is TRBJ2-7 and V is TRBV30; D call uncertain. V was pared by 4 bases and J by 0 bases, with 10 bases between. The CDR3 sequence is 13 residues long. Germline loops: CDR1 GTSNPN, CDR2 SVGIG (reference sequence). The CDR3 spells CAWIGVTSYEQYF. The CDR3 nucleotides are TGTGCCTGGATAGGTGTAACCTCCTACGAGCAGTACTTC.

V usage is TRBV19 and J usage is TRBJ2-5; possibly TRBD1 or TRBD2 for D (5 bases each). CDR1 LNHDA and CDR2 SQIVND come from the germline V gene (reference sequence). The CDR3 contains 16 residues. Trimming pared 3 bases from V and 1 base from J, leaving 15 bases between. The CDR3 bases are TGTGCCAGTAGTATTTGGGGGAAAGGTTCCCAAGAGACCCAGTACTTC. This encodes CASSIWGKGSQETQYF.

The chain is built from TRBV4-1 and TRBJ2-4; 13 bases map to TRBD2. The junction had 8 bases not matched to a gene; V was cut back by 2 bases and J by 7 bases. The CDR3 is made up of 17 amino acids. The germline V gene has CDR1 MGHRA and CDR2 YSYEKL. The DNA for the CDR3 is TGCGCCAGCAGCCAATCACCCGGGACTAGCGGGATGAACATTCAGTACTTC. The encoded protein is CASSQSPGTSGMNIQYF.

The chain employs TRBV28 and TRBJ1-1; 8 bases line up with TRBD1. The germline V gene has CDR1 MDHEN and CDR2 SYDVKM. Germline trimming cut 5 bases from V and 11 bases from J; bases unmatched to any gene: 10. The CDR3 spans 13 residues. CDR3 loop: CASSQRTGIRAFF. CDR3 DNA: TGTGCCAGCAGTCAACGGACAGGGATTCGGGCTTTCTTT.

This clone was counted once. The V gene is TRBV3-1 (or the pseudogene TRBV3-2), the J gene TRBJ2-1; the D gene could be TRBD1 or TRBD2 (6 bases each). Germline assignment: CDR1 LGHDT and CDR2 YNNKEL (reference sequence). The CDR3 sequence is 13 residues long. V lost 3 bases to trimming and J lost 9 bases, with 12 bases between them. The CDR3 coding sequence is TGTGCCAGCAGCCAGGGGGGCCAGGGTGAGCAGTTCTTC. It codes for CASSQGGQGEQFF.

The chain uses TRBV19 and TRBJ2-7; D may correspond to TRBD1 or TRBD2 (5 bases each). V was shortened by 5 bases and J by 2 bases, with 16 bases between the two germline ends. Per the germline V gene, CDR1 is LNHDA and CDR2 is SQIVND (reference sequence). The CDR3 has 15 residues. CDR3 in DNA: TGTGCCAGTAGTTGGGGTGGGCAGGGAGCCTACGAGCAGTACTTC. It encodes CASSWGGQGAYEQYF.

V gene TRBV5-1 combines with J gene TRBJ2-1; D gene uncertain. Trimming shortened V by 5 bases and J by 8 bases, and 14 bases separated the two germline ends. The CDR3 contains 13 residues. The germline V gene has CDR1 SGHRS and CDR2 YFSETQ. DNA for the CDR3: TGCGCCAGCAGTCCCCTGGGTGGGGATGAGCAGTTCTTC. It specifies CASSPLGGDEQFF.